The 12 T cell receptor beta chains given below trace back to one sample, sequenced in a study of T cells after yellow fever vaccination. TCRdb called the 5' RACE reads again in MiXCR, with one record for every CDR3 protein. The sample yields some 16,000 distinct CDR3 sequences, about 3.8% seen once. This specimen was PBMCs, either bulk or a sorted T-cell subset (CD4+, CD8+, memory, or dextramer-sorted; not recorded which), taken 15 days after the yellow fever booster vaccination. The origin of the receptors is a man younger than 40 who received the YFV17D yellow fever vaccine.

This clonotype was observed many times. The CDR3 loop is CASSVLAGVPYEQYF. The CDR3 region has the DNA TGTGCCAGCAGCGTTCTAGCGGGAGTGCCCTACGAGCAGTACTTC. V usage is TRBV9 and J usage is TRBJ2-7, with 10 nucleotides matching TRBD2. Germline assignment: CDR1 SGDLS and CDR2 YYNGEE. CDR3 size: 15 residues. J was trimmed by 2 bases and V by 2 bases; bases with no gene match: 4.

This clonotype was seen ten or more times. The chain carries TRBV5-1 and TRBJ2-3; D may be TRBD2 (6 bases). The germline V and J ends were trimmed by 3 bases and 2 bases, with 13 bases remaining between them. CDR3 length: 15 residues. Per the germline V gene, CDR1 is SGHRS and CDR2 is YFSETQ. The CDR3 region has the DNA TGCGCCAGCAGCTCTAGCGCCCAAGCCACAGATACGCAGTATTTT. Its translation is CASSSSAQATDTQYF.

This clonotype was recorded at least ten times. The chain links TRBV5-8 to TRBJ1-2, with 11 bases that match TRBD1. Germline V gene lookup returns CDR1 SGHTS and CDR2 YDEGEE. The CDR3 has 15 residues. V lost 1 base and J lost 3; bases outside the gene matches: 2. The CDR3 region has the DNA TGTGCCAGCAGCTTGTGGGGACAGGGGGACTATGGCTACACCTTC. Translation: CASSLWGQGDYGYTF.

This clonotype has a count of ten or more. The V gene is TRBV7-6, the J gene TRBJ2-1; D is unresolved. From germline, CDR1 is SGHVS and CDR2 FNYEAQ. This CDR3 comprises 12 residues. V was shortened by 5 bases and J by 10 bases, with 12 bases between the two germline ends. CDR3 in amino acids: CASSKWSGEQFF. The CDR3 region has the DNA TGTGCCAGCAGCAAATGGAGTGGAGAGCAGTTCTTC.

This clonotype was seen repeatedly, ten times or more. The chain recombines TRBV2 with TRBJ2-2; the match to TRBD2 covers 12 bases. The CDR3 is 16 residues long. CDR1 is SNHLY, CDR2 FYNNEI, per germline. J lost 6 bases, V lost 7 bases, and 9 bases had no gene match. The CDR3, as DNA: TGTGCCAGCATCCTCGACCTAGCGGGAGGGCCCGGGGAGCTGTTTTTT. It yields the protein CASILDLAGGPGELFF.

This clonotype was observed at least ten times. The genes are TRBV29-1 and TRBJ2-5; D is perhaps TRBD1 (6 bases). From germline, CDR1 is SQVTM and CDR2 ANQGSEA. This CDR3 spans 12 amino acids. Trimming took off 5 bases at V and 2 bases at J, with 9 bases between the two ends. Written as DNA, the CDR3 is TGCAGCGTTAGAACAGGGCAAGAGACCCAGTACTTC. This translates into CSVRTGQETQYF.

This clonotype appeared many times. The CDR3 DNA reads as TGTGCCAGCAGCCAAGAGGGCTCCTACAATGAGCAGTTCTTC. Translation: CASSQEGSYNEQFF. The chain links TRBV3-1 to TRBJ2-1; D ambiguous. CDR1 and CDR2 from the germline V gene are LGHDT and YNNKEL (reference sequence). Trimming pared 0 bases from V and 0 bases from J, leaving 3 bases between. The CDR3 extends over 14 amino acids.

This clonotype is medium-sized (0.01 to 0.1%) by share. V and J are TRBV5-5 and TRBJ2-1; the D gene is possibly TRBD1 (6 bases). The CDR3 sequence is 17 residues long. CDR1 SGHKS and CDR2 YYEKEE come from the germline V gene (reference sequence). V shed 1 base and J shed 0 bases, with 14 bases lying between them. CDR3 amino acids: CASSLLPQGSSYNEQFF. CDR3 nucleotides: TGTGCCAGCAGCTTGTTACCTCAGGGGAGCTCCTACAATGAGCAGTTCTTC.

This clonotype was detected many times. This chain links TRBV12-3 or TRBV12-4 with TRBJ2-6, with TRBD2 matching 14 bases. V dropped 5 bases and J dropped 2; count of bases not matched to a gene: 5. The CDR3 covers 18 residues. As DNA, the CDR3 is TGTGCCAGCAGTCTCCGACTAGCGGGAGGGGCTGGGGCCAACGTCCTGACTTTC. Translated: CASSLRLAGGAGANVLTF.

This clonotype was picked up many times. The chain has TRBV20-1 and TRBJ2-1; D is unresolved. Trimming cost V 5 bases and J 2 bases, with 13 bases left between them. Germline CDR1 reads DFQATT; CDR2 reads SNEGSKA (reference sequence). This CDR3 region has 14 residues. CDR3 sequence: CSAPRKVPYNEQFF. In nucleotides, the CDR3 is TGCAGTGCTCCCCGGAAAGTCCCCTACAATGAGCAGTTCTTC.

This clonotype was picked up many times. The chain uses TRBV29-1 and TRBJ1-1; TRBD1 aligns across 7 bases. Germline CDR1 SQVTM, CDR2 ANQGSEA. V trimming: 7 bases; J trimming: 1 base; junction bases outside the gene matches: 6. The CDR3 totals 13 residues. The CDR3 DNA sequence: TGCAGCGGACAGGGTGGGGAGAACACTGAAGCTTTCTTT. Its translation is CSGQGGENTEAFF.

The table lists this clonotype with many counts. The V and J genes are TRBV5-1 and TRBJ1-4; D ambiguous. V lost 2 bases and J lost 5, with 10 bases in between. There are 14 residues in the CDR3. In germline, CDR1 is SGHRS, CDR2 YFSETQ. The CDR3 DNA follows: TGCGCCAGCAGCTTAGGTCCTGAGAATGAAAAACTGTTTTTT. Translating gives CASSLGPENEKLFF.